This is a list of T cell receptor beta chains from one sample in a study of blood T cell repertoires in COVID-19. Repertoires were generated with immunoSEQ multiplex PCR, while TCRdb's copy carries only in-frame clones and drops some. The sample lists 200,000 or so clones, 84% occurring once. The sample comprised PBMCs or T cells enriched from blood (not recorded which). These receptors all come from a man in his 60s who had recovered from COVID-19. The CDR3 runs from the conserved cysteine through the conserved F or W. The order of the fields is D gene, J gene, V gene, clone size, CDR3 DNA, CDR3 protein. A D gene is named only where the DNA matches it firmly. Size is omitted from some rows. Given values are once, few, many or a class for expanded clones.

D gene: TRBD1; J gene: TRBJ1-4; V gene: TRBV7-2; clone size: few; CDR3 DNA: TGTGCCAGCAGCTTACAAGGGGGCCAGGAAAAACTGTTTTTT; CDR3 protein: CASSLQGGQEKLFF
D gene: TRBD2; J gene: TRBJ2-2; V gene: TRBV4-1; clone size: -; CDR3 DNA: TGCGCCAGCAGCCCAGCCGGTCTAGCGGGGGGGCCGGACACCGGGGAGCTGTTTTTT; CDR3 protein: CASSPAGLAGGPDTGELFF
D gene: TRBD1; J gene: TRBJ1-1; V gene: TRBV29-1; clone size: -; CDR3 DNA: TGCAGCGTTGGTACAGGGGTCCACACTGAAGCTTTCTTT; CDR3 protein: CSVGTGVHTEAFF
D gene: TRBD1; J gene: TRBJ2-4; V gene: TRBV2; clone size: once; CDR3 DNA: TGTGCCAGCGAGTCCGTTAGGGGGCTGGGAAACATTCAGTACTTC; CDR3 protein: CASESVRGLGNIQYF
D gene: -; J gene: TRBJ1-2; V gene: TRBV7-8; clone size: -; CDR3 DNA: TGTGCCAGCAGCCCCGAAGCGGACTATGGCTACACCTTC; CDR3 protein: CASSPEADYGYTF
D gene: -; J gene: TRBJ2-2; V gene: TRBV3-1/TRBV3-2; clone size: few; CDR3 DNA: TGTGCCAGCAGCCACAGAGGGCCAACAACCGGGGAGCTGTTTTTT; CDR3 protein: CASSHRGPTTGELFF
D gene: -; J gene: TRBJ2-1; V gene: TRBV5-8; clone size: -; CDR3 DNA: TGTGCCAGCAGCTGGGACGGGGGTTTAGGCGGCAATGAGCAGTTCTTC; CDR3 protein: CASSWDGGLGGNEQFF
D gene: TRBD1; J gene: TRBJ1-6; V gene: TRBV5-6; clone size: few; CDR3 DNA: TGTGCCAGCAGGAAACAGGACAGGGGATATTCACCCCTCCACTTT; CDR3 protein: CASRKQDRGYSPLHF
D gene: -; J gene: TRBJ1-2; V gene: TRBV2; clone size: -; CDR3 DNA: TGTGCCAGCAGTGAACCGCGGGGAAATGGCTACACCTTC; CDR3 protein: CASSEPRGNGYTF
D gene: -; J gene: TRBJ1-2; V gene: TRBV2; clone size: -; CDR3 DNA: TGTGCCAGCAGTGAAGCGGAACAGGGTAACTATGGCTACACCTTC; CDR3 protein: CASSEAEQGNYGYTF
D gene: -; J gene: TRBJ2-5; V gene: TRBV19; clone size: -; CDR3 DNA: TGTGCCAGTAGTATAGGCAATGGTGGCTACCAAGAGACCCAGTACTTC; CDR3 protein: CASSIGNGGYQETQYF
D gene: -; J gene: TRBJ2-6; V gene: TRBV7-9; clone size: -; CDR3 DNA: TGTGCCAGCAGCCCGCTAGGGGCCAACGTCCTGACTTTC; CDR3 protein: CASSPLGANVLTF
D gene: TRBD1; J gene: TRBJ1-5; V gene: TRBV28; clone size: -; CDR3 DNA: TGTGCCAGCAGGCCCGGGACAGGGTTCCAGGGAGGGGGTAATCAGCCCCAGCATTTT; CDR3 protein: CASRPGTGFQGGGNQPQHF
D gene: -; J gene: TRBJ1-5; V gene: TRBV28; clone size: -; CDR3 DNA: TGTGCCAGCAATTATGGGGGGGATGGCAATCAGCCCCAGCATTTT; CDR3 protein: CASNYGGDGNQPQHF
D gene: -; J gene: TRBJ2-7; V gene: TRBV7-2; clone size: -; CDR3 DNA: TGTGCCAGCAGCCCCCATTTGGACAGCCAATACGAGCAGTACTTC; CDR3 protein: CASSPHLDSQYEQYF
D gene: -; J gene: TRBJ2-4; V gene: TRBV2; clone size: -; CDR3 DNA: TGTGCCAGCAGAACAGCAAACCTCGCCAACATTCAGTACTTC; CDR3 protein: CASRTANLANIQYF
D gene: -; J gene: TRBJ1-2; V gene: TRBV2; clone size: once; CDR3 DNA: TGTGCCAGCAGTGAAGCAAGGTCAGGGATCAACTATGGCTACACCTTC; CDR3 protein: CASSEARSGINYGYTF
D gene: -; J gene: TRBJ1-2; V gene: TRBV5-6; clone size: -; CDR3 DNA: TGTGCCAGCAGCTTGGCCCAGGGGCGGCAATATGGTAACTATGGCTACACCTTC; CDR3 protein: CASSLAQGRQYGNYGYTF
D gene: TRBD1; J gene: TRBJ1-5; V gene: TRBV24-1; clone size: -; CDR3 DNA: TGTGCCACCAGTGAACAGGGGCAGGGCAATCAGCCCCAGCATTTT; CDR3 protein: CATSEQGQGNQPQHF
D gene: -; J gene: TRBJ2-5; V gene: TRBV11-3; clone size: -; CDR3 DNA: TGTGCCAGCAGCTTAGATTCGGCTAGCTTTGAGACCCAGTACTTC; CDR3 protein: CASSLDSASFETQYF
D gene: -; J gene: TRBJ1-2; V gene: TRBV11-3; clone size: -; CDR3 DNA: TGTGCCAGCAGCATGGTGACAAATCCGACTAACTATGGCTACACCTTC; CDR3 protein: CASSMVTNPTNYGYTF
D gene: -; J gene: TRBJ1-4; V gene: TRBV18; clone size: -; CDR3 DNA: TGTGCCAGCTCACCATTCCGGGGGGGGCCACCCAAAGGAGATGAAAAACTGTTTTTT; CDR3 protein: CASSPFRGGPPKGDEKLFF
D gene: -; J gene: TRBJ1-5; V gene: TRBV19; clone size: -; CDR3 DNA: TGTGCCAGTAGTATAGAGAGATGGCAGCCCCAGCATTTT; CDR3 protein: CASSIERWQPQHF
D gene: -; J gene: TRBJ2-3; V gene: TRBV12-3/TRBV12-4; clone size: -; CDR3 DNA: TGTGCCAGCAGTTTATTTGGCGATACGCAGTATTTT; CDR3 protein: CASSLFGDTQYF
D gene: -; J gene: TRBJ2-7; V gene: TRBV11-3; clone size: once; CDR3 DNA: TGTGCCAGCAGCCCCCGAGGAGGAGGAAGTTACGAGCAGTACTTC; CDR3 protein: CASSPRGGGSYEQYF
D gene: TRBD1; J gene: TRBJ2-7; V gene: TRBV18; clone size: -; CDR3 DNA: TGTGCCAGCTCACCGGGACAGGGGATCAACGAGCAGTACTTC; CDR3 protein: CASSPGQGINEQYF
D gene: -; J gene: TRBJ1-3; V gene: TRBV18; clone size: -; CDR3 DNA: TGTGCCAGCTCACCCGGTGCCGGGGTGGGAAACACCATATATTTT; CDR3 protein: CASSPGAGVGNTIYF
D gene: TRBD2; J gene: TRBJ2-3; V gene: TRBV5-1; clone size: -; CDR3 DNA: TGCGCCAGCAGCTTGGGATTGGCGGGGGACCCCAAGTTT; CDR3 protein: CASSLGLAGDPKF
D gene: TRBD1; J gene: TRBJ1-1; V gene: TRBV29-1; clone size: -; CDR3 DNA: TGCAGCGTTGAAGTAGGACAGGGGGTCACTGAAGCTTTCTTT; CDR3 protein: CSVEVGQGVTEAFF
D gene: TRBD1; J gene: TRBJ2-5; V gene: TRBV5-1; clone size: -; CDR3 DNA: TGCGCCAGCAGCGGGGTCGGGACAGAAGAAGTAGAGACCCAGTACTTC; CDR3 protein: CASSGVGTEEVETQYF
D gene: -; J gene: TRBJ1-2; V gene: TRBV7-9; clone size: -; CDR3 DNA: TGTGCCAGCAGCTCCCGCCTATTGAATGGCTACACCTTC; CDR3 protein: CASSSRLLNGYTF
D gene: TRBD1; J gene: TRBJ1-4; V gene: TRBV3-1/TRBV3-2; clone size: -; CDR3 DNA: TGTGCCAGCAGCCGAGGACAGGGACACTTACTGTTTTTT; CDR3 protein: CASSRGQGHLLFF
D gene: -; J gene: TRBJ2-1; V gene: TRBV4-2; clone size: -; CDR3 DNA: TGTGCCAGCAGCCGGCCGGGTACCGATGAGCAGTTCTTC; CDR3 protein: CASSRPGTDEQFF
D gene: -; J gene: TRBJ1-2; V gene: TRBV3-1/TRBV3-2; clone size: -; CDR3 DNA: TGTGCCAGCAGCCGGGGACAACGACCCGGTGGCTACACCTTC; CDR3 protein: CASSRGQRPGGYTF
D gene: -; J gene: TRBJ1-5; V gene: TRBV7-8; clone size: -; CDR3 DNA: TGTGCCAGCAGCGCAGGGGCCAATCAGCCCCAGCATTTT; CDR3 protein: CASSAGANQPQHF
D gene: -; J gene: TRBJ1-1; V gene: TRBV20-1; clone size: -; CDR3 DNA: TGCAGTGCCGGAGGAGCTTTCTTT; CDR3 protein: CSAGGAFF
D gene: TRBD1; J gene: TRBJ2-1; V gene: TRBV19; clone size: once; CDR3 DNA: TGTGCCAGTAGTATGGCACAGGGGGCAAAAGATGAGCAGTTCTTC; CDR3 protein: CASSMAQGAKDEQFF
D gene: TRBD1; J gene: TRBJ1-1; V gene: TRBV5-1; clone size: -; CDR3 DNA: TGCGCCAGCAGCCCCAGGGGGGACACTGAAGCTTTCTTT; CDR3 protein: CASSPRGDTEAFF
D gene: -; J gene: TRBJ2-5; V gene: TRBV7-9; clone size: -; CDR3 DNA: TGTGCCAGCAGCTTGGGGGCTGAGACCCAGTACTTC; CDR3 protein: CASSLGAETQYF
D gene: TRBD2; J gene: TRBJ2-1; V gene: TRBV7-2; clone size: -; CDR3 DNA: TGTGCCAGCAGCTTCGGGGGGTTCTCCTACAATGAGCAGTTCTTC; CDR3 protein: CASSFGGFSYNEQFF
D gene: -; J gene: TRBJ1-1; V gene: TRBV3-1/TRBV3-2; clone size: -; CDR3 DNA: TGTGCCAGCAGCCCCACTTCGGTACTCGAATCGAATTTCTTT; CDR3 protein: CASSPTSVLESNFF
D gene: TRBD1; J gene: TRBJ2-2; V gene: TRBV5-4; clone size: -; CDR3 DNA: TGTGCCAGCAGCACCGGACAGGGCCTCGTGAAGAGCGGGGAGCTGTTTTTT; CDR3 protein: CASSTGQGLVKSGELFF
D gene: -; J gene: TRBJ2-2; V gene: TRBV5-1; clone size: -; CDR3 DNA: TGCGCCAGCAGCTTGGCCGCGAAGTCGAACACCGGGGAGCTGTTTTTT; CDR3 protein: CASSLAAKSNTGELFF
D gene: -; J gene: TRBJ2-1; V gene: TRBV7-9; clone size: -; CDR3 DNA: TGTGCCAGCAGCTTACGGGGACTTCGAAATAATGAGCAGTTCTTC; CDR3 protein: CASSLRGLRNNEQFF
D gene: TRBD1; J gene: TRBJ1-5; V gene: TRBV6-1; clone size: -; CDR3 DNA: TGTGCCAGCAGTGAACCCGTTAGAGGGTGGACAGGGGATCAGCCCCAGCATTTT; CDR3 protein: CASSEPVRGWTGDQPQHF
D gene: -; J gene: TRBJ2-7; V gene: TRBV19; clone size: -; CDR3 DNA: TGTGCCAGTAGTCCGAACTACAGGGACGAGCAGTACTTC; CDR3 protein: CASSPNYRDEQYF
D gene: -; J gene: TRBJ1-4; V gene: TRBV2; clone size: -; CDR3 DNA: TGTGCCAGCAGTGAAGAGGTGGGCGATTCAACTAATGAAAAACTGTTTTTT; CDR3 protein: CASSEEVGDSTNEKLFF
D gene: TRBD1; J gene: TRBJ1-6; V gene: TRBV27; clone size: -; CDR3 DNA: TGTGCCAGCAGTCCGAAGGACAGGTTTAATTCACCCCTCCACTTT; CDR3 protein: CASSPKDRFNSPLHF
D gene: -; J gene: TRBJ2-2; V gene: TRBV15; clone size: -; CDR3 DNA: TGTGCCACCAGCAGAGATCTTTACACCGGGGAGCTGTTTTTT; CDR3 protein: CATSRDLYTGELFF
D gene: -; J gene: TRBJ1-2; V gene: TRBV10-3; clone size: -; CDR3 DNA: TGTGCCATCAGTGAGGCCAGTAACTATGGCTACACCTTC; CDR3 protein: CAISEASNYGYTF
D gene: -; J gene: TRBJ2-1; V gene: TRBV14; clone size: -; CDR3 DNA: TGTGCCAGCAGCCAAGGGGGAGACAGGAGCAACAATGAGCAGTTCTTC; CDR3 protein: CASSQGGDRSNNEQFF
D gene: -; J gene: TRBJ1-6; V gene: TRBV7-6; clone size: few; CDR3 DNA: TGTGCCAGCAGCTTAAGCAGGGATTCACCCCTCCACTTT; CDR3 protein: CASSLSRDSPLHF
D gene: -; J gene: TRBJ1-1; V gene: TRBV19; clone size: -; CDR3 DNA: TGTGCCAGTAGTATGGACAGCTACTACACTGAAGCTTTCTTT; CDR3 protein: CASSMDSYYTEAFF
D gene: TRBD1; J gene: TRBJ2-5; V gene: TRBV7-3; clone size: -; CDR3 DNA: TGTGCCAGCAGCCCCCTGGGACAGGGGCTCGCGGAGACCCAGTACTTC; CDR3 protein: CASSPLGQGLAETQYF
D gene: -; J gene: TRBJ2-5; V gene: TRBV5-1; clone size: -; CDR3 DNA: TGCGCCAGCAGCTGGGGGGAGACGGAGACCCAGTACTTC; CDR3 protein: CASSWGETETQYF
D gene: TRBD1; J gene: TRBJ2-1; V gene: TRBV6-4; clone size: few; CDR3 DNA: TGTGCCAGCAGTGACTTAGTTGGGGCAGGGGGCGATGAGCAGTTCTTC; CDR3 protein: CASSDLVGAGGDEQFF
D gene: -; J gene: TRBJ1-4; V gene: TRBV15; clone size: few; CDR3 DNA: TGTGCCACCAGCAGAGTAGTCGGACAGCGTAATGAAAAACTGTTTTTT; CDR3 protein: CATSRVVGQRNEKLFF